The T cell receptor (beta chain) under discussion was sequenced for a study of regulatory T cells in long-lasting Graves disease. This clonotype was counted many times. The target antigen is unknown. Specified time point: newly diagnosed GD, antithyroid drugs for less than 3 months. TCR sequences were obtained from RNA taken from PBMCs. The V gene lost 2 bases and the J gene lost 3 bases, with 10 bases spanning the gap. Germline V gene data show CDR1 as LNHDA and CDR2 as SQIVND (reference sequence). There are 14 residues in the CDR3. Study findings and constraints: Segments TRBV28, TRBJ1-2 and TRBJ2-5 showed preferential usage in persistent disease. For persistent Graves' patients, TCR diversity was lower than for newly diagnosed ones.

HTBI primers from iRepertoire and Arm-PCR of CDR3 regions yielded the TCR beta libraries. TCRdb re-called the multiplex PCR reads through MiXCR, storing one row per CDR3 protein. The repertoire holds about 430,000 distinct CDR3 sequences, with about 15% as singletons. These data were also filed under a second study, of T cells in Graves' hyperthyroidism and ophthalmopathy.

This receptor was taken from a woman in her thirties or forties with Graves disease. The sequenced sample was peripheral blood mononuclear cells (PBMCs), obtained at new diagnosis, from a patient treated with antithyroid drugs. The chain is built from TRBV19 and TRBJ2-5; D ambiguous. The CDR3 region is CASSIPGGEETQYF. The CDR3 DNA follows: TGTGCCAGTAGTATACCCGGCGGAGAAGAGACCCAGTACTTC.